This T cell receptor (beta chain) is drawn from a study of blood T cell repertoires in COVID-19. In the study overall: Sample material is recorded as cDNA or gDNA derived from T cells, B-cell-depleted T cells, or PBMCs.

CDR3 length: 15 amino acids. CDR1 LNHDA and CDR2 SQIVND come from the germline V gene (reference sequence). Trimming at V came to 7 bases and at J to 3 bases, leaving 9 bases not matched to a gene. The repertoire was sequenced with immunoSEQ multiplex PCR; TCRdb's copy has only in-frame clones and lacks some. The table shows 90,000 to 130,000 clones, with 72% occurring only once. Sequenced input: peripheral blood. This clonotype was obtained from an older woman with acute or convalescent COVID-19. The chain has TRBV19 and TRBJ1-3, with 7 bases lining up with TRBD1. CDR3 in amino acids: CASNIGGPDGNTIYF. The CDR3 DNA reads as TGTGCCAGTAACATAGGGGGCCCGGATGGAAACACCATATATTTT. The variable domain in full, with the rest retrieved from reference TRBV19 and TRBJ1-3, is DGGITQSPKYLFRKEGQNVTLSCEQNLNHDAMYWYRQDPGQGLRLIYYSQIVNDFQKGDIAEGYSVSREKKESFPLTVTSAQKNPTAFYLCASNIGGPDGNTIYFGEGSWLTVV.